This TCR beta chain was profiled in a study of cytomegalovirus exposure and HLA in healthy donors. General study points: Whilst most TCR sequences proved rare, a subset of public TCRs occurred across many donors. TCR beta chains numbering roughly 150 were designated cytomegalovirus-associated.

Assay: immunoSEQ multiplex PCR; the TCRdb copy retains only in-frame clones and omits some. Of some 150,000 clones listed, 75% to 90% were seen once; the top ten hold 8% to 9.5%. The validation cohort, a group of 120 or so subjects, included the donors and was separate from the approximately 670-subject first cohort. About this clone: The target antigen is unknown.

The V gene end was trimmed by 6 bases and the J gene end by 3 bases; junction bases not matched to a gene: 5. CDR3 length: 14 residues. Germline V gives CDR1 MNHEY, CDR2 SMNVEV (reference sequence). The V call is TRBV27, the J call TRBJ1-3, with 7 bases identical to TRBD1. Sequenced: PBMCs. This receptor was taken from a woman aged 18-29 years in good health and CMV-seropositive. CDR3 sequence reads: CASSPQGFGNTIYF. The CDR3 DNA sequence: TGTGCCAGCAGCCCACAGGGGTTTGGAAACACCATATATTTT.